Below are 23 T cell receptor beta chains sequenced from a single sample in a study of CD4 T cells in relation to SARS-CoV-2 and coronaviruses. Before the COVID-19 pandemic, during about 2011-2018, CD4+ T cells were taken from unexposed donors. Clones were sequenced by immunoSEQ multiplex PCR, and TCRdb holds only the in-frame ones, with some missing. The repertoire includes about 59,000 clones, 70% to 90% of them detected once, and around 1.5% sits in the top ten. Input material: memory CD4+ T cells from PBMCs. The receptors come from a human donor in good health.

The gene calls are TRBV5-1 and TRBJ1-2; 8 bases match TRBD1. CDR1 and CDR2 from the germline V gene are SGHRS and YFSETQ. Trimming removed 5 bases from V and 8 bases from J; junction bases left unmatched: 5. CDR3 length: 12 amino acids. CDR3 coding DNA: TGCGCCAGCAGATCGGACAGGGACGGCTACACCTTC. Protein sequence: CASRSDRDGYTF.

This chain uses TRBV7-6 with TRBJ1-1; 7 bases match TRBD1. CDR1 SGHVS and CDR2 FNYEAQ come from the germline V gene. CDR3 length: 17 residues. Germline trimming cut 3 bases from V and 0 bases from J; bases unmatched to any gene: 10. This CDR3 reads CASSLMTGWGMNTEAFF. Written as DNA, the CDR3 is TGTGCCAGCAGCTTGATGACAGGGTGGGGGATGAACACTGAAGCTTTCTTT.

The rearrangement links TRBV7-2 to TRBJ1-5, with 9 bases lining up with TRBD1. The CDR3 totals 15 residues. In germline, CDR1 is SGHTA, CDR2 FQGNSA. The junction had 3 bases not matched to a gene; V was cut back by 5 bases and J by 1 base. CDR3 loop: CASSRTGESNQPQHF. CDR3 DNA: TGTGCCAGCAGCCGGACAGGGGAGAGCAATCAGCCCCAGCATTTT.

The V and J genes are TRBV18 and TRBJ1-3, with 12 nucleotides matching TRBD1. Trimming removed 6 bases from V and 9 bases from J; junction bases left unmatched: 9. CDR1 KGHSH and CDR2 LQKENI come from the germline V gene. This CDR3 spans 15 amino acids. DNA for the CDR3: TGTGCCAGCTCCGCGGGACAGGGGGCATTTGGCACCATATATTTT. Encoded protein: CASSAGQGAFGTIYF.

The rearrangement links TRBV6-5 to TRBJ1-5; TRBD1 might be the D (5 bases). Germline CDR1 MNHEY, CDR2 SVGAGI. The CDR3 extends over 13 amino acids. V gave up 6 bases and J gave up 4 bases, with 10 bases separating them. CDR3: CASRAGWNQPQHF. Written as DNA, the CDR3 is TGTGCCAGCAGGGCAGGGTGGAATCAGCCCCAGCATTTT.

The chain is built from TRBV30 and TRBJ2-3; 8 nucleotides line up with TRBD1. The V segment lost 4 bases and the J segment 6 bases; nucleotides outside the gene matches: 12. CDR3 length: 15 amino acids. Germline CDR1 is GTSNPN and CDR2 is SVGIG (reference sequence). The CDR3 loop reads CAWTHLDRVGDTQYF. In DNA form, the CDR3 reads TGTGCCTGGACCCATCTGGACAGGGTGGGGGATACGCAGTATTTT.

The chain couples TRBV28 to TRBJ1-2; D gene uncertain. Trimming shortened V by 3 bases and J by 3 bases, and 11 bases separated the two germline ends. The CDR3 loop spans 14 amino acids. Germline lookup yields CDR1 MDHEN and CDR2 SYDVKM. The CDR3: CASSFPRSYYGYTF. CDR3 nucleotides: TGTGCCAGCAGTTTTCCCAGGAGTTACTATGGCTACACCTTC.

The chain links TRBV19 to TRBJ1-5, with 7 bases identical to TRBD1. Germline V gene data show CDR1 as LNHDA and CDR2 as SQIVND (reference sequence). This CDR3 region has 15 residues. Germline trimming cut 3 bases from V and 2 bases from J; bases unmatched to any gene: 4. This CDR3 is CASSIPGQGNQPQHF. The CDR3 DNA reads TGTGCCAGTAGTATTCCCGGACAGGGCAATCAGCCCCAGCATTTT.

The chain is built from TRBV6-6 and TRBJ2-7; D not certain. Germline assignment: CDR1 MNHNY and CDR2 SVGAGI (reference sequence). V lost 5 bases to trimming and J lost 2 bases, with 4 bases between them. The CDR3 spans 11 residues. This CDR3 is CASSPAYEQYF. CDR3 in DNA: TGTGCCAGCAGTCCAGCCTACGAGCAGTACTTC.

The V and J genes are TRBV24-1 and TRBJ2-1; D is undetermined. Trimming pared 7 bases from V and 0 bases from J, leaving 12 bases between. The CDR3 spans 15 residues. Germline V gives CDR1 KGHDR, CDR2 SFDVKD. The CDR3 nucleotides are TGTGCCACCAGAGCTAGGGAAAGCTCCTACAATGAGCAGTTCTTC. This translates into CATRARESSYNEQFF.

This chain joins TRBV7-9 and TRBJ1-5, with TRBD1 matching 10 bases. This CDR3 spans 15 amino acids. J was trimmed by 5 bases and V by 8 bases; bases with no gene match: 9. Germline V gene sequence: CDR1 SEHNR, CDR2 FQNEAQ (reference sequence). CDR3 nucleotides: TGTGCCAGCTCCCCCCCGGGACAGGGGTATCAGCCCCAGCATTTT. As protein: CASSPPGQGYQPQHF.

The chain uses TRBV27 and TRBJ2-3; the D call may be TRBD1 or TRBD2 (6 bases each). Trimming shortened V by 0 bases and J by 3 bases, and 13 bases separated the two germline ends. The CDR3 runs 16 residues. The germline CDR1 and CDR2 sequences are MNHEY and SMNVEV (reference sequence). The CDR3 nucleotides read TGTGCCAGCAGTTTATCGAGGGGGGCTGGGACAGATACGCAGTATTTT. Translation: CASSLSRGAGTDTQYF.

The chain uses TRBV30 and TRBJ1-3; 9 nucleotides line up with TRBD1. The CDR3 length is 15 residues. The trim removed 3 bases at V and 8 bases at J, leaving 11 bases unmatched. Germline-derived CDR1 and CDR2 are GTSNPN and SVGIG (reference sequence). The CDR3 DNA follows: TGTGCCTGGAGAAATCTACAGGGGGCCGGTCACACCATATATTTT. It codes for CAWRNLQGAGHTIYF.

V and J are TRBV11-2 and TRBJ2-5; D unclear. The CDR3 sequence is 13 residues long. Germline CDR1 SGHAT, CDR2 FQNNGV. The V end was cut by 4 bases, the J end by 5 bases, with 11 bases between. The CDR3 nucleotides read TGTGCCAGCAGCTCCTCCCTTGGGGAGACCCAGTACTTC. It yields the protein CASSSSLGETQYF.

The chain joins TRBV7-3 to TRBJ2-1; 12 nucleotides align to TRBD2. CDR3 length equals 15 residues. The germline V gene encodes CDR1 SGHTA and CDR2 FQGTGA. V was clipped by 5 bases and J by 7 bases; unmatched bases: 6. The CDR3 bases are TGTGCCAGCAGCACCCGACTAGCGGGAGTAAATGAGCAGTTCTTC. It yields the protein CASSTRLAGVNEQFF.

The DNA of the CDR3 is TGTGCCAGTGCTCGGGGGAGTCTTGATGTTGATGAGCAGTTCTTC. This encodes CASARGSLDVDEQFF. The rearrangement uses TRBV19 and TRBJ2-1, with TRBD2 as a possible D gene (6 bases). Germline assignment: CDR1 LNHDA and CDR2 SQIVND (reference sequence). The CDR3 contains 15 residues. Trimming cost V 8 bases and J 8 bases, with 22 bases left between them.

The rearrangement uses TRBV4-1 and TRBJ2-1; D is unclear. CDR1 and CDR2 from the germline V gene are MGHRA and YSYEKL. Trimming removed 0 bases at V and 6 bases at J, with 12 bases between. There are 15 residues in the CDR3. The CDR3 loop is CASSQDPLPGNEQFF. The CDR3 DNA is TGCGCCAGCAGCCAAGATCCCCTACCTGGCAATGAGCAGTTCTTC.

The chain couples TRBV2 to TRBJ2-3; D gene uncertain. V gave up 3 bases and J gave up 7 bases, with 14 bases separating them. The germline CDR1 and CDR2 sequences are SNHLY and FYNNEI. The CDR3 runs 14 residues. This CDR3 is CASSDRQSPNTQYF. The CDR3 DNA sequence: TGTGCCAGCAGTGATAGGCAGTCCCCTAATACGCAGTATTTT.

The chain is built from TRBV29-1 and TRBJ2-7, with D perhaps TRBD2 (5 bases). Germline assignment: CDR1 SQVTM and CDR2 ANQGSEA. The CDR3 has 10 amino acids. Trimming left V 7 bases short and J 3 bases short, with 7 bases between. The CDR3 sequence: CSAADYEQYF. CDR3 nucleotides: TGCAGCGCAGCGGACTACGAGCAGTACTTC.

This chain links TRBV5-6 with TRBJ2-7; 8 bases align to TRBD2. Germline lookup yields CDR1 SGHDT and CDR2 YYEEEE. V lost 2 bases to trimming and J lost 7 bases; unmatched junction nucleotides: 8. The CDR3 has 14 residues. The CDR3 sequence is CASSFFASGQEQYF. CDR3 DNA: TGTGCCAGCAGCTTTTTTGCTAGCGGGCAAGAGCAGTACTTC. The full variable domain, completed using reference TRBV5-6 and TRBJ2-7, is DAGVTQSPTHLIKTRGQQVTLRCSPKSGHDTVSWYQQALGQGPQFIFQYYEEEERQRGNFPDRFSGHQFPNYSSELNVNALLLGDSALYLCASSFFASGQEQYFGPGTRLTVT.

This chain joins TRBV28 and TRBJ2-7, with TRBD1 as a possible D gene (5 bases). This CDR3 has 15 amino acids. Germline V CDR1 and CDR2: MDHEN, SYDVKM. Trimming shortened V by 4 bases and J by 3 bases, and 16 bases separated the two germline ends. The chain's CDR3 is CASSSKQAGLYEQYF. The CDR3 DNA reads TGTGCCAGCAGTTCGAAACAGGCCGGCCTCTACGAGCAGTACTTC.

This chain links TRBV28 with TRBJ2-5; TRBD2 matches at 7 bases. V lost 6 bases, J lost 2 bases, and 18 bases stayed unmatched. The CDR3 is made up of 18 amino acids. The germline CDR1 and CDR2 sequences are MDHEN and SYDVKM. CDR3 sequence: CASSPMGLGRDGQETQYF. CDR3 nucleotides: TGTGCCAGCAGCCCCATGGGGTTAGGGAGGGACGGTCAAGAGACCCAGTACTTC.

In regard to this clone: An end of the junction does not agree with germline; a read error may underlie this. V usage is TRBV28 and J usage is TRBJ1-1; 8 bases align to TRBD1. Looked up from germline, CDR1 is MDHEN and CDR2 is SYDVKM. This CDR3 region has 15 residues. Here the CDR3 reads CASSLWDRWNTEAFF. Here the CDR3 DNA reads TGTGCCAGCAGTCTATGGGACAGGTGGAACACTGAAGCTTTCTTT.